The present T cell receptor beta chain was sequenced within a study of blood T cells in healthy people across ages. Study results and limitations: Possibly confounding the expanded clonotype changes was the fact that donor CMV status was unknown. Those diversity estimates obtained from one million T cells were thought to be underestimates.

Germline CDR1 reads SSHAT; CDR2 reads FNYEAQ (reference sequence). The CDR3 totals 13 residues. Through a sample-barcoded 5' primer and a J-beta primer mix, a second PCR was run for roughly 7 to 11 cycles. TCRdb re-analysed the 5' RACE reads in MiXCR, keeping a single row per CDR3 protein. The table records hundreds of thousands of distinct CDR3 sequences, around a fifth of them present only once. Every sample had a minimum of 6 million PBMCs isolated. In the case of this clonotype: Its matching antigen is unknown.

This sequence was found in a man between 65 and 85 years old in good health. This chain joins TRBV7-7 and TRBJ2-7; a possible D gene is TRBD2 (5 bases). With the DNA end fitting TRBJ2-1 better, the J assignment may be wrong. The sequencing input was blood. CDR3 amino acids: CASSRGLSNEQFF. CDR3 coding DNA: TGTGCCAGCAGCCGCGGACTCTCCAATGAGCAGTTCTTC.